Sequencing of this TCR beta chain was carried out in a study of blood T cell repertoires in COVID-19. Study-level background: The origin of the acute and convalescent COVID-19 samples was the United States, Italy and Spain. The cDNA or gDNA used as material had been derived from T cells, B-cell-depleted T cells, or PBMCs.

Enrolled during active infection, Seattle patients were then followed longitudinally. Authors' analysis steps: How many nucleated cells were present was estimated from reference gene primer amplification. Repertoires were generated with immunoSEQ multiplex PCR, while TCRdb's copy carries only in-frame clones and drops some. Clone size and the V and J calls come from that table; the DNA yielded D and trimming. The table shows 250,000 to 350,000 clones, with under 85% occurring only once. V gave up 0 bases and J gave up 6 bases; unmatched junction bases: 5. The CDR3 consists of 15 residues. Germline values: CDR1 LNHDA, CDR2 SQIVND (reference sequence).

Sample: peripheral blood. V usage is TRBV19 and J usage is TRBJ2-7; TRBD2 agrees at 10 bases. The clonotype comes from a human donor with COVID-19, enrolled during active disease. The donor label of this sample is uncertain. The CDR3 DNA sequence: TGTGCCAGTAGTATAGATGGGACTAGCGTTGGCGAGCAGTACTTC. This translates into CASSIDGTSVGEQYF.